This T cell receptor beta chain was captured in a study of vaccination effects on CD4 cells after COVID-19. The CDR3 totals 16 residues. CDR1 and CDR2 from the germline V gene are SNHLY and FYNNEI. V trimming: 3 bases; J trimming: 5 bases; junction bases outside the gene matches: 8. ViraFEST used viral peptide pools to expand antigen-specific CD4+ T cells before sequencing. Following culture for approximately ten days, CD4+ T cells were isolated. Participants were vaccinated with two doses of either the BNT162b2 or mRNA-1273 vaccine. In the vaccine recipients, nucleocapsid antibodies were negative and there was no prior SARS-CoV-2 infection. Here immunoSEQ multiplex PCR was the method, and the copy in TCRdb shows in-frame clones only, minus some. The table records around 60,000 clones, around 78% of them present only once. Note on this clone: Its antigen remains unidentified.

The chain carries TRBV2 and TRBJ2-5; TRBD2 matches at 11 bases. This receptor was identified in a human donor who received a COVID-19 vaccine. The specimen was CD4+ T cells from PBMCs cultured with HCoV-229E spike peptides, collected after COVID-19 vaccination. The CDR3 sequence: CASSEGSGGARETQYF. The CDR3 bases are TGTGCCAGCAGTGAGGGTAGCGGGGGGGCCCGGGAGACCCAGTACTTC.